Presented here are 20 T cell receptor beta chains from one specimen sequenced in a study of blood T cell repertoires in COVID-19. This table comes from immunoSEQ multiplex PCR, and its TCRdb copy is limited to in-frame clones, with some not included. Of approximately 94,000 clones listed, about 86% are singletons. Sequenced: peripheral blood. The receptors derive from a human donor in a cohort sampled during active COVID-19.

V usage is TRBV6-5 and J usage is TRBJ2-1; D ambiguous. The CDR3 spans 15 residues. The germline V gene has CDR1 MNHEY and CDR2 SVGAGI. V lost 0 bases and J 0 bases, leaving 6 bases between the germline ends. CDR3 in amino acids: CASSYSSYSYNEQFF. The CDR3 bases are TGTGCCAGCAGTTACTCGAGTTACTCCTACAATGAGCAGTTCTTC.

The V call is TRBV6-2 or TRBV6-3, the J call TRBJ2-7; 8 positions match TRBD2. Germline assignment: CDR1 MNHEY and CDR2 SVGEGT. This CDR3 comprises 16 residues. With V trimmed by 2 bases and J by 2 bases, 8 bases remained unmatched. This CDR3 reads CASSYRPVAGTYEQYF. CDR3 coding DNA: TGTGCCAGCAGTTACCGACCCGTAGCGGGAACCTACGAGCAGTACTTC.

The chain has TRBV5-4 and TRBJ2-3, with 9 bases fitting TRBD1. V lost 1 base, J lost 2 bases, and 17 bases stayed unmatched. CDR3 length: 20 amino acids. Germline assignment: CDR1 SGHNT and CDR2 YYREEE (reference sequence). The CDR3 region is CASSLLGTTGQGFLTDTQYF. The CDR3 region has the DNA TGTGCCAGCAGCTTGCTGGGAACTACGGGACAGGGTTTTCTCACAGATACGCAGTATTTT.

The chain combines TRBV19 with TRBJ1-1; D is undetermined. The V gene's germline CDR1 is LNHDA and CDR2 SQIVND (reference sequence). The ends were cut back, 3 bases at V and 1 base at J, with 6 bases in the middle. The length of the CDR3 is 13 residues. This CDR3 reads CASSITRNTEAFF. As DNA, the CDR3 is TGTGCCAGTAGTATTACCAGGAACACTGAAGCTTTCTTT. The entire variable domain, with the rest obtained from reference TRBV19 and TRBJ1-1, is as follows: DGGITQSPKYLFRKEGQNVTLSCEQNLNHDAMYWYRQDPGQGLRLIYYSQIVNDFQKGDIAEGYSVSREKKESFPLTVTSAQKNPTAFYLCASSITRNTEAFFGQGTRLTVV.

This clone was counted at least ten times. The V call is TRBV4-2, the J call TRBJ2-7, with 13 positions matching TRBD2. The CDR3 has 18 residues. The V gene's germline CDR1 is LGHNA and CDR2 YNFKEQ. V gave up 0 bases and J gave up 7 bases; unmatched junction bases: 12. The CDR3 DNA follows: TGTGCCAGCAGCCAAGAACTAGCGGGAGGGCCAAGGGCCGAAGAGCAGTACTTC. Translating gives CASSQELAGGPRAEEQYF.

The gene calls are TRBV5-6 and TRBJ2-3; TRBD2 is a possible D gene (5 bases). With 2 bases removed from V and 5 bases from J, the gap between germline ends came to 9 bases. Germline CDR1 reads SGHDT; CDR2 reads YYEEEE. This CDR3 region has 13 residues. CDR3 sequence: CASSFGTRDTQYF. The CDR3 coding sequence is TGTGCCAGCAGCTTCGGTACTAGAGATACGCAGTATTTT.

V and J are TRBV19 and TRBJ1-3; the match to TRBD1 covers 7 bases. The ends lost 4 bases at V and 0 bases at J; junction bases unmatched: 6. Germline V gives CDR1 LNHDA, CDR2 SQIVND (reference sequence). The CDR3 extends over 16 amino acids. CDR3 sequence: CASSTRTGSSGNTIYF. The CDR3 DNA reads as TGTGCCAGTAGTACGAGGACAGGCAGCTCTGGAAACACCATATATTTT.

The chain has TRBV11-1 and TRBJ2-6; a possible D gene is TRBD2 (5 bases). V was shortened by 3 bases and J by 2 bases, with 8 bases between the two germline ends. Germline V gives CDR1 SGHAT, CDR2 FQDESV (reference sequence). CDR3 size: 15 residues. The CDR3 loop is CASSFEGPGANVLTF. Written as DNA, the CDR3 is TGTGCCAGCAGCTTTGAGGGCCCTGGGGCCAACGTCCTGACTTTC.

This chain links TRBV7-9 with TRBJ1-1, with TRBD1 matching 8 bases. The CDR3 spans 18 residues. V was clipped by 1 base and J by 2 bases; unmatched bases: 12. Germline V CDR1 and CDR2: SEHNR, FQNEAQ (reference sequence). The CDR3 nucleotides read TGTGCCAGCAGCTTAGGACGCCTTTTGACAGGGGAAAACACTGAAGCTTTCTTT. Its translation is CASSLGRLLTGENTEAFF.

The CDR3: CASSLPRQGVDTQYF. As DNA, the CDR3 is TGTGCCAGCAGTCTCCCCAGGCAGGGCGTGGATACGCAGTATTTT. This rearrangement joins TRBV27 to TRBJ2-3; maybe TRBD1 (5 bases). This CDR3 region has 15 residues. Trimming shortened V by 5 bases and J by 6 bases, and 18 bases separated the two germline ends. CDR1 and CDR2 from the germline V gene are MNHEY and SMNVEV (reference sequence).

The V and J genes are TRBV28 and TRBJ1-2; TRBD1 agrees at 8 bases. The V gene's germline CDR1 is MDHEN and CDR2 SYDVKM. The CDR3 runs to 16 residues. V was pared by 0 bases and J by 5 bases, with 8 bases of the junction left unmatched. The CDR3 loop is CASSLWGQALGYGYTF. CDR3 coding DNA: TGTGCCAGCAGTTTATGGGGACAGGCCCTCGGGTATGGCTACACCTTC.

The gene calls are TRBV28 and TRBJ2-5, with D unclear. The CDR3 has 13 residues. The ends were cut back, 5 bases at V and 5 bases at J, with 12 bases in the middle. Germline V gene sequence: CDR1 MDHEN, CDR2 SYDVKM. The CDR3 here is CASSHPSRETQYF. DNA of the CDR3: TGTGCCAGCAGTCATCCGTCGAGGGAGACCCAGTACTTC.

The rearrangement joins TRBV5-6 to TRBJ2-7; TRBD1 aligns across 10 bases. Per germline, CDR1 SGHDT and CDR2 YYEEEE. J was trimmed by 4 bases and V by 1 base; bases with no gene match: 5. The CDR3 runs to 15 residues. The CDR3: CASSLSGTGEYEQYF. Here the CDR3 DNA reads TGTGCCAGCAGCTTGAGTGGGACAGGGGAGTACGAGCAGTACTTC.

The genes are TRBV19 and TRBJ1-1; tentative D call: TRBD1 (6 bases). V dropped 7 bases and J dropped 1 base, with 13 bases sitting between them. The CDR3 is 14 amino acids. In germline, CDR1 is LNHDA, CDR2 SQIVND (reference sequence). Written as DNA, the CDR3 is TGTGCCAGTACAAAGGGGGGGAGGAACACTGAAGCTTTCTTT. Translated: CASTKGGRNTEAFF.

The CDR3 region has the DNA TGTGCCAGCCTCCCGCAGGATAAATCCTACGAGCAGTACTTC. Its protein product is CASLPQDKSYEQYF. This chain joins TRBV6-6 and TRBJ2-7; no firm D call. The V end lost 8 bases, the J end lost 1 base, and 15 bases lay between the germline ends. The germline V gene has CDR1 MNHNY and CDR2 SVGAGI (reference sequence). The CDR3 consists of 14 residues.

The chain uses TRBV27 and TRBJ2-7; maybe TRBD1 (6 bases). The CDR3 spans 14 residues. Germline CDR1 reads MNHEY; CDR2 reads SMNVEV (reference sequence). V was trimmed by 4 bases and J by 4 bases, leaving 14 bases between them. The CDR3 spells CASSSSGTTYEQYF. CDR3 DNA sequence: TGTGCCAGCAGTTCTTCCGGGACAACTTACGAGCAGTACTTC.

The chain recombines TRBV6-2 or TRBV6-3 with TRBJ2-7; D unclear. Trimming removed 4 bases from V and 2 bases from J, with 9 bases in between. The CDR3 runs to 13 residues. CDR1 is MNHEY and CDR2 is SVGEGT in the germline V gene. CDR3 in amino acids: CASSFASTYEQYF. Here the CDR3 DNA reads TGTGCCAGCAGTTTTGCGTCGACCTACGAGCAGTACTTC.

This chain joins TRBV18 and TRBJ2-7; TRBD1 matches at 7 bases. After removal of 5 bases from V and 0 bases from J, the junction contained 4 bases not matched to a gene. Germline V gives CDR1 KGHSH, CDR2 LQKENI. The CDR3 covers 14 residues. CDR3 in amino acids: CASSSDRFSYEQYF. CDR3 DNA sequence: TGTGCCAGCTCATCGGACAGGTTCTCCTACGAGCAGTACTTC.

The chain recombines TRBV24-1 with TRBJ1-2; TRBD1 matches 7 bases. CDR3 length: 15 residues. The V gene's germline CDR1 is KGHDR and CDR2 SFDVKD. V lost 4 bases to trimming and J lost 3 bases; unmatched junction nucleotides: 7. The CDR3 coding sequence is TGTGCCACCAGTGACCTTCACAGGGGAGACTATGGCTACACCTTC. It is translated as CATSDLHRGDYGYTF.

The V call is TRBV6-4, the J call TRBJ1-1; D gene unclear. Per the germline V gene, CDR1 is MRHNA and CDR2 is SNTAGT. This CDR3 contains 14 residues. Trimming stripped 0 bases from V and 1 base from J, with 6 bases between. The CDR3 nucleotides read TGTGCCAGCAGTGACTCTGACAAGAACACTGAAGCTTTCTTT. Translation gives CASSDSDKNTEAFF.